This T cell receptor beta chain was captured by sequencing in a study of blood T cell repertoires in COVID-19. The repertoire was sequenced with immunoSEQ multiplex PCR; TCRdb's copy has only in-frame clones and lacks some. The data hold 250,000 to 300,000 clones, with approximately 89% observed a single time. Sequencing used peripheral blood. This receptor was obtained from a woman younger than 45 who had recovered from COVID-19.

The CDR3 region is CASSGLAGGPLEQFF. The CDR3 DNA is TGTGCCAGCAGCGGATTAGCGGGGGGGCCCTTAGAGCAGTTCTTC. This rearrangement joins TRBV9 to TRBJ2-1; 11 bases are a match to TRBD2. Germline loops: CDR1 SGDLS, CDR2 YYNGEE. CDR3 size: 15 residues. J gave up 10 bases and V 3 bases, and 9 bases lay outside the gene matches. The full variable domain, in which reference TRBV9 and TRBJ2-1 provide the parts outside the CDR3, is DSGVTQTPKHLITATGQRVTLRCSPRSGDLSVYWYQQSLDQGLQFLIQYYNGEERAKGNILERFSAQQFPDLHSELNLSSLELGDSALYFCASSGLAGGPLEQFFGPGTRLTVL.